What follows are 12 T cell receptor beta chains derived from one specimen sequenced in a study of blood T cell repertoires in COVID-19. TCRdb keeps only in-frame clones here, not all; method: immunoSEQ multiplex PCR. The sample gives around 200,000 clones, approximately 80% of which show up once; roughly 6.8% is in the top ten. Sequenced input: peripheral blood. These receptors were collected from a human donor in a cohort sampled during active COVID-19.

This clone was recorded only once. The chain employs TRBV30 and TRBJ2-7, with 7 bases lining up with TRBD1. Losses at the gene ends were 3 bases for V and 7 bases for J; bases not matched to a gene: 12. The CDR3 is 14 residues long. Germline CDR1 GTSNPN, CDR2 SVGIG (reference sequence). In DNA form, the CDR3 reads TGTGCCTGGAGCCCCGGGACAGAAGTTGCTGAGCAGTACTTC. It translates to CAWSPGTEVAEQYF.

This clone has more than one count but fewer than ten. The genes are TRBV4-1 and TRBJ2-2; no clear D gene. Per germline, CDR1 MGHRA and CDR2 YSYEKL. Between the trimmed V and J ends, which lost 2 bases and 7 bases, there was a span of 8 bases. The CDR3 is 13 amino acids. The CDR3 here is CASSQPPGGELFF. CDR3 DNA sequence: TGCGCCAGCAGCCAACCCCCGGGCGGGGAGCTGTTTTTT.

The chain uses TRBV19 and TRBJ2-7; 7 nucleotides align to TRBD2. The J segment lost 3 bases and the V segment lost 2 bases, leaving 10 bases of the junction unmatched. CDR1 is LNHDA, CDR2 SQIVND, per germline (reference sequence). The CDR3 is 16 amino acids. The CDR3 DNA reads TGTGCCAGTAGTATATCGGCGGGGGACGCCCTCTACGAGCAGTACTTC. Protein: CASSISAGDALYEQYF.

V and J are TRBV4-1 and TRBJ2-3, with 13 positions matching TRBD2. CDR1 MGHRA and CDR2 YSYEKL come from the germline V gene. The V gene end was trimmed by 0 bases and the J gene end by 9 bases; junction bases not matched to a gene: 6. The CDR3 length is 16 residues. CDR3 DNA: TGCGCCAGCAGCCAAGATAGGACTAGCGGGGGTGGGACGCAGTATTTT. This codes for CASSQDRTSGGGTQYF.

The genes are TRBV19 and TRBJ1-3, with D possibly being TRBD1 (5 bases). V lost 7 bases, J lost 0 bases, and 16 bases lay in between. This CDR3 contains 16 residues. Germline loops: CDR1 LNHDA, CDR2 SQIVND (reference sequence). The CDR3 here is CASKAYRTSSGNTIYF. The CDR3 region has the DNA TGTGCCAGTAAGGCTTACAGGACCAGCTCTGGAAACACCATATATTTT.

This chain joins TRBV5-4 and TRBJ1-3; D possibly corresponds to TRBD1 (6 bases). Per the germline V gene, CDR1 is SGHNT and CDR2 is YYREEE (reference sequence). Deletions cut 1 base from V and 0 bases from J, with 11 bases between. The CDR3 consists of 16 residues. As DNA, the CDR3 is TGTGCCAGCAGCTTGACAGGGTTTACCTCTGGAAACACCATATATTTT. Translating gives CASSLTGFTSGNTIYF.

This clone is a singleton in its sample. Written as DNA, the CDR3 is TGCGCCAGCAGCCAAATAGGGGTACGGCAGCCCCAGCATTTT. Encoded protein: CASSQIGVRQPQHF. The chain is built from TRBV4-1 and TRBJ1-5; weak D call: TRBD1 (5 bases). The V end was cut by 2 bases, the J end by 7 bases, with 12 bases between. The CDR3 covers 14 residues. Germline V lookup: CDR1 MGHRA, CDR2 YSYEKL.

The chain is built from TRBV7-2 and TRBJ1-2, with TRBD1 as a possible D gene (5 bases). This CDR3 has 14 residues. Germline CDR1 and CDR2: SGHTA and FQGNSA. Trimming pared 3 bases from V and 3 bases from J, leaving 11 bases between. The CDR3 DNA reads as TGTGCCAGCAGCTTCAAAGACAGATACTATGGCTACACCTTC. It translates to CASSFKDRYYGYTF.

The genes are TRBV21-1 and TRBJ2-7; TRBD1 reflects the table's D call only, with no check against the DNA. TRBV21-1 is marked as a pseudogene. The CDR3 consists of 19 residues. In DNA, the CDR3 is TGTGCCAGCAGCGTTTGTCGTTTTTGGGACAGAACTATCTCCTACGAGCAGTACTTC. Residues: CASSVCRFWDRTISYEQYF.

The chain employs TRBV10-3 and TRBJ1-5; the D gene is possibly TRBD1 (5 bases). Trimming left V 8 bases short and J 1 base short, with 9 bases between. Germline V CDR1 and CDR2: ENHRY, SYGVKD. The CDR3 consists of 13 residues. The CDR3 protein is CAISDNSNQPQHF. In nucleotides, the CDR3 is TGTGCCATCTCGGACAACAGCAATCAGCCCCAGCATTTT.

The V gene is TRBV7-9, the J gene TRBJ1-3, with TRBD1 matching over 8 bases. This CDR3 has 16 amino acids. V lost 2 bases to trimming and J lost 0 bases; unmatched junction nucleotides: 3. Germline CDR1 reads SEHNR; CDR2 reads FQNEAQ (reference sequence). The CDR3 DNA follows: TGTGCCAGCAGCTTAAGACAGGGGAGCTCTGGAAACACCATATATTTT. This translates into CASSLRQGSSGNTIYF.

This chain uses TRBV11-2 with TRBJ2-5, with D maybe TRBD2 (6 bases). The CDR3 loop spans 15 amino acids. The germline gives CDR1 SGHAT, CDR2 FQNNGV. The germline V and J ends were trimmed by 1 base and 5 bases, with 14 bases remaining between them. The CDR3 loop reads CASSLVRARGETQYF. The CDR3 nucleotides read TGTGCCAGCAGCTTAGTGCGGGCCCGGGGGGAGACCCAGTACTTC.